This T cell receptor beta chain comes out of a study of beta chain features in type 1 diabetes listed by TCRdb under 2018. In the study overall: Patients and healthy donors did not differ in mean age, gender distribution, total cell number or subset yield. In the study, TCRB repertoires of sorted circulating CD4+ T cell subsets from recently diagnosed type 1 diabetes patients were compared with those of matched healthy donors. Regulatory and stem cell-like memory subsets were isolated from only 8 patients and about 8 healthy donors, whereas naive and central memory subsets came from all 30 or so donors. A total of 85 million to 140 million sorted cells were examined across all samples, and a strong correlation was observed between cell number per subset and RNA yield. What the work shows at the level of the full study, not this receptor alone: Type 1 diabetes patients showed a moderate but significant shortening of TCRB CDR3 length in all four CD4+ subsets. Patients with type 1 diabetes made fewer insertions and deleted more nucleotides at VDJ recombination sites, implying thymic rearrangement abnormalities. Shorter templates might be favored by PCR, yet because patient and control samples were amplified and corrected together, any such skew would affect both groups equally. Naive, central memory and regulatory TCRB repertoires appeared more similar among patients than among healthy donors. Because the HLA sub-analyses included only small numbers of individuals, any influence of HLA type on TCRB rearrangement was left unresolved. Because cDNA was sequenced instead of genomic DNA, activated cells with high expression could be over-represented, although the groups did not differ in activation or CD3 levels.

Each donor gave one peripheral blood draw, averaging approximately 110 mL, which was collected into heparinised tubes. Naive, central memory, regulatory and stem cell-like memory CD4+ T cells were sorted on a BD FACSAria II using a panel including CD45RO, CCR7, CD25, CD127, CD95 and CD27. Every sorted population had a purity above 95%. PBMCs were isolated right away by Lymphoprep density gradient centrifugation and were stained directly, without culture. To minimize batch effects, samples were stained and sorted in pairs, one healthy donor with one patient per experiment. The entire isolated RNA was reverse transcribed using the High Capacity cDNA Reverse Transcription Kit, and thus expressed TCRB transcripts were sequenced. Deep immunoSEQ sequencing was applied to naive, central memory and regulatory T cell samples, giving an average of about 3.8 million total reads per sample. After sorted cells were lysed in RLT buffer, RNA was extracted with DNase-treated RNeasy Micro or Mini kits, with the choice depending on cell number. To prevent cross-contamination, every cell subset was processed on its own, while patient and healthy donor samples were processed together. The immunoSEQ multiplex PCR was used to amplify TCRB sequences from cDNA, generating 87-bp fragments that spanned the CDR3 region. Sequencing of the amplicons was performed on the Illumina HiSeq platform. In the original analysis: PCR bias was corrected computationally using synthetic template baselines, and reads within Hamming distance 2 were collapsed, with unmergeable singletons discarded. Reads were aligned to IMGT to assign V, D and J genes, CDR3 length, and insertions or deletions at six rearrangement sites. Within each subset, clonotype counts were normalized to sorted cell number, and only after that were true diversity and Gini coefficients computed with the tcR R package. The overlap coefficient, calculated on TCRB nucleotide sequences, was used to measure repertoire sharing. As a proxy for the pre-selection repertoire, out-of-frame TCRB sequences from naive cells were analyzed. TCRdb obtained this table from immuneACCESS and retained in-frame rearrangements with V and J assigned. These tables miss some clones; where compared with another copy, unresolved V genes account for less than half of the shortfall, and the remainder is unexplained. Clonal size and the V and J genes are those of that table, whereas D and trimming came from the DNA. Here the sample has 300,000 or so clones; approximately 13% occur a single time. The ten largest clones add up to 0.013% to 0.015% of the sample.

V and J are trimmed by 4 bases and 6 bases, and the gene matches miss 3 bases of the junction. According to the germline V gene, CDR1 reads SGHRS and CDR2 reads YFSETQ. The CDR3 holds 13 amino acids from the cysteine to the phenylalanine. The DNA shown is the 39-base CDR3, in frame from base 1. This clone has just a few counts. Its antigen is currently not known. Base quality data are lacking; no much larger clone is found one base away. The sample consisted of naive CD4+ T cells from blood. The sample's cell subset or site label, decoded: true naive CD4+ T cells. The clonotype comes from a woman between 18 and 30 years old with type 1 diabetes. This chain joins TRBV5-1 to TRBJ2-1; the junction holds 8 bases that match TRBD1. The CDR3 sequence is CASSATGVNEQFF. Here is the DNA: TGCGCCAGCAGCGCGACAGGGGTCAATGAGCAGTTCTTC. The CDR3 plus the reference TRBV5-1 and TRBJ2-1 genes for the other parts give the full variable domain: KAGVTQTPRYLIKTRGQQVTLSCSPISGHRSVSWYQQTPGQGLQFLFEYFSETQRNKGNFPGRFSGRQFSNSRSEMNVSTLELGDSALYLCASSATGVNEQFFGPGTRLTVL.